The clone carrying this T cell receptor (beta chain) was recorded once. Its antigen remains unidentified. Profiling relied on immunoSEQ multiplex PCR, and the TCRdb table lists in-frame clones only, not all of them. Of more than 100,000 clones in the sample, about 95% were seen once. The sample originates from a study of graft-versus-host responses after intestinal transplantation. About the study: Isolated intestinal, liver-intestinal, or multivisceral transplants had been given to the recipients.

Study results and limitations: Circulating GvH clones peaking coincided with falling HvG clones soon after transplant. The marrow of recipients harbored GvH clones, and ileum or blood showed some of them first. High graft-versus-host to host-versus-graft clonal ratios were found in allografts of patients who had graft-donor T cell macrochimerism.

This CDR3 is 12 amino acids long. The germline V gene encodes CDR1 GTSNPN and CDR2 SVGIG (reference sequence). Trimming pared 2 bases from V and 6 bases from J, leaving 7 bases between. The TCR was taken from a human donor who received an intestinal transplant. Sequenced material: unstimulated CD8+ T cells sorted from spleen or lymph node cells, taken before intestinal transplant. The chain recombines TRBV30 with TRBJ2-2; D is undetermined. The DNA of the CDR3 is TGTGCCTGGAGTTCCCCACCCGGGGAGCTGTTTTTT. This encodes CAWSSPPGELFF.